This TCR beta chain was observed in a study of vaccination effects on CD4 cells after COVID-19. Study details: BNT162b2 vaccine or mRNA-1273 vaccine was given to participants in two doses.

Germline values: CDR1 LNHDA, CDR2 SQIVND (reference sequence). V was clipped by 2 bases and J by 7 bases, with 8 bases between them. The CDR3 is 13 amino acids. Prior to sequencing, the ViraFEST assay stimulated PBMC with viral peptide pools, which expanded the antigen-specific CD4+ T cells. Following 10 days of culture, CD4+ T cells were isolated. All vaccine recipients tested negative for nucleocapsid antibodies and had never contracted SARS-CoV-2 infection. Approximately 1.9 million PBMC per well were cultured with 7.5 to 10 IU/ml IL-2 and 7.5 to 10 ug/ml peptides. Half the medium was swapped for IL-2 medium on days 3 and 7. Points from the study as a whole: Late after vaccination, infection- and vaccine-induced clones showed marked clonal contraction.

Comments on this clone: Its matching antigen is unknown.

Libraries were prepared by immunoSEQ multiplex PCR; TCRdb keeps only in-frame clonotypes and omits some of them. The sample includes fewer than 25,000 clones, approximately 74% of them seen just once. The genes are TRBV19 and TRBJ2-2; the D gene is possibly TRBD1 (6 bases). The source material was CD4+ T cells from PBMCs cultured with HCoV-NL63 spike peptides, sampled before COVID-19 vaccination. This TCR derives from a human donor who received a COVID-19 vaccine. The CDR3 loop reads CASSIWGLGELFF. The CDR3 nucleotides read TGTGCCAGTAGTATATGGGGGCTCGGGGAGCTGTTTTTT.